The 18 T cell receptor beta chains reported below all come from one sample, sequenced in a study of identical twins (TCRdb year 2016). Library preparation employed 5' RACE. Instrument on record: Illumina HiSeq 2000. In TCRdb, the public reads were trimmed at Q25 with fastp and aligned with MiXCR, with productive beta chains retained. All rows with the same CDR3 protein become a single entry with the most common DNA and genes. Recorded for this sample are some 710,000 distinct CDR3 sequences; roughly 6% of them occurred a single time. Around 1.9% of the sample comes from the top ten. Sequenced: naive T cells sorted from blood. What this sample's cell subset or site label stands for: cells isolated with a human naive T-cell isolation kit. Every receptor here comes from a man aged 18 to 29 in good health.

This clonotype was seen many times. This sequence joins TRBV10-3 and TRBJ2-1, with TRBD2 matching over 9 bases. The CDR3 runs to 15 residues. Trimming cost V 5 bases and J 8 bases; bases outside gene matches: 10. Germline V gene sequence: CDR1 ENHRY, CDR2 SYGVKD. The CDR3 nucleotides read TGTGCCATCAGTTATAGCGGGAGTGACGCGGATGAGCAGTTCTTC. Its protein product is CAISYSGSDADEQFF.

This clonotype has a count of ten or more. This chain joins TRBV20-1 and TRBJ2-6; perhaps D is TRBD1 or TRBD2 (5 bases each). CDR1 is DFQATT and CDR2 is SNEGSKA in the germline V gene (reference sequence). CDR3 size: 18 residues. Trimming pared 1 base from V and 0 bases from J, leaving 16 bases between. The CDR3 DNA reads as TGCAGTGCTAGAGGTTGGGACGACGATAGCTCTGGGGCCAACGTCCTGACTTTC. Translated: CSARGWDDDSSGANVLTF.

This clonotype was counted many times. J is TRBJ1-1 and V is TRBV20-1, with 10 bases matching TRBD1. The junction had 12 bases not matched to a gene; V was cut back by 6 bases and J by 5 bases. Per germline, CDR1 DFQATT and CDR2 SNEGSKA (reference sequence). The CDR3 sequence is 15 residues long. CDR3 sequence reads: CSAAGTGVIGTEAFF. The CDR3 nucleotides read TGCAGTGCGGCCGGGACAGGGGTGATAGGGACTGAAGCTTTCTTT.

The sample holds a few counts of this clonotype. The rearrangement links TRBV3-1 to TRBJ2-7; 9 nucleotides match TRBD2. V lost 1 base to trimming and J lost 0 bases; unmatched junction nucleotides: 7. The CDR3 consists of 17 residues. CDR1 LGHDT and CDR2 YNNKEL come from the germline V gene (reference sequence). The CDR3 nucleotides are TGTGCCAGCAGCCAAGGTGTCGCGGGAGGGGACTCCTACGAGCAGTACTTC. Its translation: CASSQGVAGGDSYEQYF.

This clonotype was observed many times. The CDR3 loop is CATSDLQFF. CDR3 coding DNA: TGTGCCACCAGTGACCTTCAGTTCTTC. This chain links TRBV24-1 with TRBJ2-1; D remains unclear. CDR1 KGHDR and CDR2 SFDVKD come from the germline V gene. Trimming pared 4 bases from V and 13 bases from J, leaving 4 bases between. The CDR3 has 9 residues.

Many counts were recorded for this clonotype. The chain is built from TRBV20-1 and TRBJ2-1; D might be TRBD2 (6 bases). Trimming removed 6 bases at V and 0 bases at J, with 12 bases between. Germline lookup yields CDR1 DFQATT and CDR2 SNEGSKA (reference sequence). This CDR3 spans 14 amino acids. CDR3 sequence reads: CSAKGLSSYNEQFF. For the CDR3, the DNA is TGCAGTGCAAAGGGACTCAGCTCCTACAATGAGCAGTTCTTC.

In regard to this clonotype: A read error is possible here, since a much larger clone lies one base away. The chain couples TRBV3-1 to TRBJ2-7; TRBD2 agrees at 9 bases. J lost 3 bases, V lost 2 bases, and 2 bases had no gene match. Germline assignment: CDR1 LGHDT and CDR2 YNNKEL (reference sequence). This CDR3 spans 14 amino acids. The CDR3 DNA reads TGTGCCAGCAGCCAAATTAGCGGGAGCTACGAGCAGTACTTC. Its translation is CASSQISGSYEQYF.

This chain joins TRBV7-2 and TRBJ1-4; 10 bases align to TRBD1. In germline, CDR1 is SGHTA, CDR2 FQGNSA. V shed 5 bases, J shed 7 bases, and the junction held 4 bases outside the gene matches. The CDR3 consists of 14 residues. CDR3 residues: CASSGQGGVEKLFF. In DNA form, the CDR3 reads TGTGCCAGCAGCGGACAGGGGGGCGTTGAAAAACTGTTTTTT.

Ten or more counts support this clonotype. This sequence joins TRBV5-1 and TRBJ2-2; D unresolved. V was shortened by 4 bases and J by 5 bases, with 6 bases between the two germline ends. In germline, CDR1 is SGHRS, CDR2 YFSETQ. CDR3 length equals 12 residues. The chain's CDR3 is CASSQETGELFF. The DNA for the CDR3 is TGCGCCAGCAGCCAAGAAACCGGGGAGCTGTTTTTT.

The sample holds many counts of this clonotype. The chain has TRBV6-5 and TRBJ1-1, with 8 bases identical to TRBD1. The V gene's germline CDR1 is MNHEY and CDR2 SVGAGI. The CDR3 covers 14 residues. Trimming removed 2 bases from V and 5 bases from J; junction bases left unmatched: 4. The CDR3: CASSYAGGATEAFF. The CDR3 bases are TGTGCCAGCAGTTACGCAGGGGGCGCGACTGAAGCTTTCTTT.

The chain has TRBV12-3 or TRBV12-4 and TRBJ1-1; 11 bases are shared with TRBD1. The CDR3 consists of 15 residues. V was pared by 4 bases and J by 2 bases, with 3 bases of the junction left unmatched. The chain's CDR3 is CASSWDRGTNTEAFF. The CDR3 DNA reads as TGTGCCAGCAGTTGGGACAGGGGGACCAACACTGAAGCTTTCTTT.

The rearrangement uses TRBV7-9 and TRBJ1-4; a possible D gene is TRBD1 (6 bases). With 5 bases removed from V and 8 bases from J, the gap between germline ends came to 24 bases. The CDR3 has 17 amino acids. Germline CDR1 is SEHNR and CDR2 is FQNEAQ (reference sequence). In DNA, the CDR3 is TGTGCCAGCAGCCACTTATTGTCCAGGGGTGCGAGCGAAAAACTGTTTTTT. It is translated as CASSHLLSRGASEKLFF.

This clonotype was found a few times. The V and J genes are TRBV4-2 and TRBJ2-1; TRBD2 matches at 11 bases. The V gene's germline CDR1 is LGHNA and CDR2 YNFKEQ. V lost 4 bases to trimming and J lost 2 bases; unmatched junction nucleotides: 16. This CDR3 is 20 amino acids long. For the CDR3, the DNA is TGTGCCAGCAGCCCACCGGGACTAGCGGACCTCGGGACCACCTACAATGAGCAGTTCTTC. Residues: CASSPPGLADLGTTYNEQFF.

The chain has TRBV7-9 and TRBJ1-1; D gene ambiguous. Trimming stripped 3 bases from V and 0 bases from J, with 11 bases between. In germline, CDR1 is SEHNR, CDR2 FQNEAQ (reference sequence). The CDR3 is 15 residues long. The CDR3 here is CASSFLEGLNTEAFF. The DNA of the CDR3 is TGTGCCAGCAGCTTCCTTGAGGGCTTGAACACTGAAGCTTTCTTT.

This clonotype was counted ten times or more. The chain links TRBV5-1 to TRBJ1-2; TRBD1 agrees at 7 bases. The V gene's germline CDR1 is SGHRS and CDR2 YFSETQ. The CDR3 has 15 amino acids. J was trimmed by 0 bases and V by 0 bases; bases with no gene match: 2. CDR3 nucleotides: TGCGCCAGCAGCTTGGCGACAGGGTCTAACTATGGCTACACCTTC. It encodes CASSLATGSNYGYTF.

Many counts were recorded for this clonotype. The J gene is TRBJ2-4, the V gene TRBV12-3 or TRBV12-4; possible D gene TRBD1, 8 bases. The CDR3 runs 14 residues. Trimming pared 5 bases from V and 5 bases from J, leaving 13 bases between. Here the CDR3 DNA reads TGTGCCAGCAGTGCCACAGGGGGGGAAAACATTCAGTACTTC. Translated: CASSATGGENIQYF.

This clonotype occurred many times. CDR3 DNA sequence: TGTGCCAGCGCTACAGGGAACTCCTACGAGCAGTACTTC. The encoded protein is CASATGNSYEQYF. The chain recombines TRBV12-3 or TRBV12-4 with TRBJ2-7; D perhaps matches TRBD1 (6 bases). Trimming shortened V by 8 bases and J by 0 bases, and 11 bases separated the two germline ends. This CDR3 has 13 amino acids.

This clonotype was observed at least ten times. This chain uses TRBV5-1 with TRBJ1-4, with D possibly matching TRBD1 (5 bases). There are 16 residues in the CDR3. Germline V CDR1 and CDR2: SGHRS, YFSETQ. Trimming took 4 bases from V and 4 from J, leaving 17 bases between them. The CDR3 reads CASSPSGWGLNEKLFF. CDR3 sequence (DNA): TGCGCCAGCAGCCCTTCAGGGTGGGGCCTTAATGAAAAACTGTTTTTT.